Listed below are T cell receptor beta chains from one sample, sequenced in a study of Ad26.COV2.S vaccination and SARS-CoV-2 variants. The assay was immunoSEQ multiplex PCR, and TCRdb's table has in-frame clones only and misses some. The data contain some 390,000 clones, 80% to 90% of them singletons. The material sequenced was peripheral blood, taken in a trial of Ad26.COV2.S vaccine versus placebo. These receptors were collected from a person between 18 and 65 years old who received the Ad26.COV2.S COVID-19 vaccine or a placebo. Each CDR3 is given with its conserved first and last residue.

TRBJ1-2 | TRBV11-2 | CASSSDRSNYGYTF
TRBJ2-7 | TRBV7-9 | CASRAGTAYEQYF
TRBJ2-7 | TRBV11-2 | CASSSIRKDRVSYEQYF
TRBJ1-2 | TRBV4-1 | CASSQESGTDNLNYGYTF
TRBJ1-1 | TRBV7-2 | CASSPPLVRNTEAFF
TRBJ1-1 | TRBV5-6 | CASSLAGYPEAFF
TRBJ2-7 | TRBV14 | CASSQEFWTDHSYEQYF
TRBJ2-5 | TRBV10-3 | CAISESTSEETQYF
TRBJ2-5 | TRBV5-6 | CASSLGGGQETQYF
TRBJ1-5 | TRBV7-2 | CASSLEQGGNQPQHF
TRBJ1-2 | TRBV7-8 | CASSLKAANYGYTF
TRBJ2-5 | TRBV6-5 | CASRGGMGVAQYF
TRBJ2-1 | TRBV5-1 | CASSLGLNNEQFF
TRBJ2-5 | TRBV29-1 | CSVDISMKTQYF
TRBJ1-5 | TRBV19 | CASRPRDRWDQPQHF
TRBJ2-5 | TRBV29-1 | CSWTYQETQYF
TRBJ1-1 | TRBV5-1 | CASSQLGGGTEAFF
TRBJ1-2 | TRBV3-1/TRBV3-2 | CASSQAPNNYGYTF
TRBJ2-7 | TRBV7-6 | CASSPYLNSYEQYF
TRBJ2-3 | TRBV11-1 | CASSFSESDTQYF
TRBJ1-3 | TRBV5-5 | CATTRTPGTGGSGNTIYF
TRBJ2-7 | TRBV5-6 | CASSLFGGSRVSYEQYF
TRBJ2-3 | TRBV10-1 | CASLEGIDGTQYF
TRBJ1-1 | TRBV7-9 | CASSLGGTPLVAFF